This T cell receptor beta chain was retrieved from a study of Graves' ophthalmopathy and Graves' hyperthyroidism. Study conclusions and caveats: Blood also contained most of the expanded thyroid clonotypes above 0.001 frequency.

CDR3 length: 16 amino acids. The junction had 10 bases not matched to a gene; V was cut back by 1 base and J by 5 bases. The sequenced template was RNA, covering the TCR beta CDR3 region. In the first round, RT-PCR was carried out with HTBI primers, and a multiplex PCR formed the second round. In TCRdb, the multiplex PCR reads were re-called with MiXCR into one record per CDR3 protein. This sample yields some 210,000 distinct CDR3 sequences, of which just under 30% are seen a single time; 9.1% belongs to the top ten. All donors with ophthalmopathy were recorded as having moderate-to-severe activity, CAS ≥3, NOSPECS ≥4 and a duration under 3 months. Diagnosis was based on clinical symptoms, serum thyroxine, TRAb, thyroid ultrasound and orbital computed tomography. Turning to this clonotype: Its target is unknown.

The chain carries TRBV12-3 or TRBV12-4 and TRBJ2-7, with 8 bases identical to TRBD2. Sequenced material: peripheral blood. The TCR sequence derives from a man in his fifties or sixties with Graves' ophthalmopathy. CDR3 residues: CASSLGLAGYSNEQYF. The CDR3 bases are TGTGCCAGCAGTTTAGGCCTAGCGGGTTATAGCAACGAGCAGTACTTC.